Shown below are 30 T cell receptor beta chains from a single sample sequenced in a study of human T cells and chemical hapten exposure. The time point: patch test 1, 2 weeks after DPC sensitization. Treatment noted: therapeutic diphenylcyclopropenone sensitization with weekly scalp DPC. TCRdb independently ran MiXCR on the RACE reads; one entry per CDR3 protein. This sample has around 300,000 distinct CDR3 sequences; 5.5% to 8% occur once, and the top ten carry approximately 8.9%. Specimen: whole blood, collected in connection with sensitization to the hapten diphenylcyclopropenone (DPC). The receptors derive from a woman younger than 35 with alopecia areata. Some clones in this sample may be carry-over from other donors' samples.

Only a few counts were recorded for this clonotype. This chain connects TRBV7-9 to TRBJ2-7; the D gene is possibly TRBD2 (6 bases). V was shortened by 4 bases and J by 11 bases, with 21 bases between the two germline ends. Germline loops: CDR1 SEHNR, CDR2 FQNEAQ (reference sequence). The CDR3 runs to 14 residues. CDR3 residues: CASSSIAGTPREYF. In DNA, the CDR3 is TGTGCCAGCAGCTCGATAGCCGGGACTCCACGAGAGTACTTC.

This clonotype was counted ten times or more. The rearrangement joins TRBV6-6 to TRBJ1-1; D is uncertain. The ends were cut back, 8 bases at V and 1 base at J, with 14 bases in the middle. Germline loops: CDR1 MNHNY, CDR2 SVGAGI (reference sequence). The CDR3 covers 14 residues. The chain's CDR3 is CASAVPSENTEAFF. CDR3 DNA: TGTGCCAGCGCTGTACCATCCGAGAACACTGAAGCTTTCTTT.

This sequence joins TRBV28 and TRBJ1-1, with 7 bases lining up with TRBD1. The germline gives CDR1 MDHEN, CDR2 SYDVKM. The CDR3 spans 15 residues. Trimming took 2 bases from V and 5 from J; bases not matched to a gene: 8. The CDR3 DNA sequence: TGTGCCAGCAGTTTACACCGACAGGGAGAAACTGAAGCTTTCTTT. Amino acid sequence: CASSLHRQGETEAFF.

This clonotype was picked up a small number of times. This chain connects TRBV7-9 to TRBJ2-7; D could derive from TRBD1 or TRBD2 (5 bases each). Per the germline V gene, CDR1 is SEHNR and CDR2 is FQNEAQ (reference sequence). V lost 3 bases to trimming and J lost 6 bases, with 15 bases between them. This CDR3 comprises 14 residues. The CDR3 loop reads CASSLGTRAPEQYF. CDR3 nucleotide sequence: TGTGCCAGCAGCTTGGGGACGCGGGCTCCCGAGCAGTACTTC.

At least ten counts were recorded for this clonotype. The rearrangement joins TRBV6-2 or TRBV6-3 to TRBJ2-7; D may be TRBD1 (5 bases). The CDR3 sequence is 13 residues long. Germline values: CDR1 MNHEY, CDR2 SVGEGT. V was trimmed by 5 bases and J by 4 bases, leaving 12 bases between them. The CDR3 here is CASSKNQGYEQYF. CDR3 sequence (DNA): TGTGCCAGCAGTAAGAACCAGGGTTACGAGCAGTACTTC.

The rearrangement links TRBV6-2 or TRBV6-3 to TRBJ1-1; no firm D call. This CDR3 has 14 amino acids. The germline gives CDR1 MNHEY, CDR2 SVGEGT. Trimming removed 1 base from V and 0 bases from J, with 6 bases in between. The CDR3 is CASSYLEMNTEAFF. Written as DNA, the CDR3 is TGTGCCAGCAGTTACTTAGAGATGAACACTGAAGCTTTCTTT.

A few counts support this clonotype. The rearrangement joins TRBV4-2 to TRBJ1-2, with D possibly being TRBD1 (5 bases). This CDR3 is 15 amino acids long. Trimming took 0 bases from V and 3 from J, leaving 11 bases between them. Germline V lookup: CDR1 LGHNA, CDR2 YNFKEQ. Written as DNA, the CDR3 is TGTGCCAGCAGCCAAGAAGAAGGGGTCGACTATGGCTACACCTTC. It is translated as CASSQEEGVDYGYTF.

This clonotype was counted ten times or more. The V gene is TRBV7-2, the J gene TRBJ2-3; D is ambiguous. The CDR3 is 13 residues long. Looked up from germline, CDR1 is SGHTA and CDR2 is FQGNSA. V was pared by 3 bases and J by 2 bases, with 6 bases between. The CDR3 DNA reads as TGTGCCAGCAGCTTGGGATACACAGATACGCAGTATTTT. It yields the protein CASSLGYTDTQYF. Variable domain in full (rest from reference TRBV7-2 and TRBJ2-3): GAGVSQSPSNKVTEKGKDVELRCDPISGHTALYWYRQSLGQGLEFLIYFQGNSAPDKSGLPSDRFSAERTGGSVSTLTIQRTQQEDSAVYLCASSLGYTDTQYFGPGTRLTVL.

There are a few counts of this clonotype. The chain couples TRBV12-3 or TRBV12-4 to TRBJ1-5; D ambiguous. The CDR3 is 15 amino acids. Trimming pared 3 bases from V and 0 bases from J, leaving 9 bases between. The CDR3 sequence is CASSFTPYSNQPQHF. The CDR3 DNA is TGTGCCAGCAGTTTTACACCGTATAGCAATCAGCCCCAGCATTTT.

The table lists this clonotype with many counts. This rearrangement joins TRBV5-1 to TRBJ1-5; no clear D. The CDR3 extends over 13 amino acids. Trimming cost V 0 bases and J 3 bases, with 4 bases left between them. Germline V gives CDR1 SGHRS, CDR2 YFSETQ. CDR3 sequence (DNA): TGCGCCAGCAGCTTGGAGTACAATCAGCCCCAGCATTTT. This codes for CASSLEYNQPQHF.

This clonotype was counted ten times or more. The CDR3 reads CASSLQGDEQYF. CDR3 nucleotides: TGTGCCAGCAGTCTACAGGGTGACGAGCAGTACTTC. This chain links TRBV12-3 or TRBV12-4 with TRBJ2-7; D possibly corresponds to TRBD1 (6 bases). The CDR3 covers 12 residues. Trimming left V 5 bases short and J 5 bases short, with 10 bases between.

This clonotype was recorded a few times. The chain recombines TRBV7-2 with TRBJ1-5; possibly TRBD1 for D (5 bases). Trimming left V 2 bases short and J 0 bases short, with 17 bases between. CDR3 size: 18 residues. Germline V gene data show CDR1 as SGHTA and CDR2 as FQGNSA. CDR3 nucleotides: TGTGCCAGCAGCTTAAGGGGCCGGCGCAGTAGTAGCAATCAGCCCCAGCATTTT. This gives the protein CASSLRGRRSSSNQPQHF.

This clonotype was counted only a few times. The chain employs TRBV4-3 and TRBJ1-2; 11 bases match TRBD1. The CDR3 loop spans 13 amino acids. V was clipped by 3 bases and J by 8 bases; unmatched bases: 2. Germline V gives CDR1 LGHNA, CDR2 YSLEER. The CDR3 DNA reads TGCGCCAGCAGCCAGGACAGGGGGCTCGGCTACACCTTC. Amino acids: CASSQDRGLGYTF.

In its sample, this clonotype was seen many times. The rearrangement uses TRBV12-3 or TRBV12-4 and TRBJ1-2, with 7 nucleotides matching TRBD1. This CDR3 comprises 14 residues. Germline trimming cut 1 base from V and 4 bases from J; bases unmatched to any gene: 3. The DNA for the CDR3 is TGTGCCAGCAGTTTAGGGGGACAGCTCTATGGCTACACCTTC. Translating it yields CASSLGGQLYGYTF.

The V gene is TRBV20-1, the J gene TRBJ2-3, with TRBD1 identical over 7 bases. CDR3 length: 15 amino acids. The J segment lost 3 bases and the V segment lost 5 bases, leaving 11 bases of the junction unmatched. Germline V gives CDR1 DFQATT, CDR2 SNEGSKA (reference sequence). The CDR3, as DNA: TGCAGTGCTCTAAGTAGTGACAGGGCAACAGATACGCAGTATTTT. As protein: CSALSSDRATDTQYF.

V and J are TRBV2 and TRBJ2-2; 7 bases line up with TRBD1. Per the germline V gene, CDR1 is SNHLY and CDR2 is FYNNEI. This CDR3 has 18 residues. With V trimmed by 6 bases and J by 1 base, 14 bases remained unmatched. CDR3 coding DNA: TGTGCCAGCAGAAGATTAGGGGGCGGCACTGGGAACACCGGGGAGCTGTTTTTT. It codes for CASRRLGGGTGNTGELFF.

This clonotype appeared many times. The genes are TRBV12-3 or TRBV12-4 and TRBJ2-7; 9 bases align to TRBD2. V lost 6 bases to trimming and J lost 7 bases; unmatched junction nucleotides: 19. This CDR3 is 17 amino acids long. The CDR3 sequence: CASSQRALLAGSQEQYF. The CDR3 bases are TGTGCCAGCAGCCAAAGGGCCCTCCTAGCGGGGTCCCAAGAGCAGTACTTC.

The rearrangement links TRBV27 to TRBJ1-2; no clear D gene. Per the germline V gene, CDR1 is MNHEY and CDR2 is SMNVEV (reference sequence). V was trimmed by 3 bases and J by 8 bases, leaving 13 bases between them. The CDR3 loop spans 13 amino acids. CDR3 amino acids: CASSLGRRGGYTF. The CDR3 DNA sequence: TGTGCCAGCAGTTTGGGCAGGAGAGGAGGCTACACCTTC.

This clonotype appeared a few times. The rearrangement uses TRBV5-1 and TRBJ2-5; D might be TRBD1 (6 bases). Deletions cut 4 bases from V and 4 bases from J, with 11 bases between. Germline V CDR1 and CDR2: SGHRS, YFSETQ. CDR3 length: 13 residues. The CDR3 region has the DNA TGCGCCAGCAGCCTTGCACAGGGAGAGACCCAGTACTTC. Protein product: CASSLAQGETQYF.

In DNA, the CDR3 is TGCAGCGCCAATACCGGGTCCCCTGGGGAAGGGGCTGAAGCTTTCTTT. Its translation is CSANTGSPGEGAEAFF. The chain carries TRBV29-1 and TRBJ1-1; a possible D gene is TRBD1 (5 bases). Trimming cost V 7 bases and J 6 bases, with 27 bases left between them. Looked up from germline, CDR1 is SQVTM and CDR2 is ANQGSEA. The CDR3 runs to 16 residues.

The chain is built from TRBV7-9 and TRBJ1-3, with D possibly matching TRBD1 (5 bases). The CDR3 runs 16 residues. V lost 4 bases and J lost 0, with 13 bases in between. Germline V lookup: CDR1 SEHNR, CDR2 FQNEAQ (reference sequence). In DNA, the CDR3 is TGTGCCAGCAGCTCGCCGGGACGTAGCTCTGGAAACACCATATATTTT. Translating gives CASSSPGRSSGNTIYF.

This clonotype was seen more than once but under ten times. The CDR3 here is CASSQDLGGTDTQYF. As DNA, the CDR3 is TGCGCCAGCAGCCAAGATCTAGGCGGCACAGATACGCAGTATTTT. V is TRBV4-3 and J is TRBJ2-3; D not certain. V gave up 0 bases and J gave up 1 base, with 8 bases separating them. CDR3 size: 15 residues. CDR1 and CDR2 from the germline V gene are LGHNA and YSLEER.

This clonotype was observed a few times. The chain carries TRBV28 and TRBJ2-2; 7 bases line up with TRBD1. Germline assignment: CDR1 MDHEN and CDR2 SYDVKM. This CDR3 is built from 14 residues. The junction had 1 base not matched to a gene; V was cut back by 0 bases and J by 6 bases. The CDR3 protein is CASSLWTGSGELFF. CDR3 nucleotide sequence: TGTGCCAGCAGTTTATGGACAGGGTCCGGGGAGCTGTTTTTT.

The chain joins TRBV4-1 to TRBJ1-1; no reliable D call. The CDR3 length is 14 residues. CDR1 MGHRA and CDR2 YSYEKL come from the germline V gene. V lost 0 bases and J lost 10, with 15 bases in between. Written as DNA, the CDR3 is TGCGCCAGCAGCCAAGAATCCGGTCCGAATGGAGCTTTCTTT. Residues: CASSQESGPNGAFF.

This clonotype has only a few counts. The rearrangement links TRBV20-1 to TRBJ2-1; no definite D call. Looked up from germline, CDR1 is DFQATT and CDR2 is SNEGSKA (reference sequence). The CDR3 has 14 amino acids. CDR3 sequence: CSPSHRETYNEQFF. DNA for the CDR3: TGCAGCCCTTCGCATAGGGAAACGTACAATGAGCAGTTCTTC.

This clonotype has at least ten counts. This chain joins TRBV27 and TRBJ2-2; 8 nucleotides match TRBD1. This CDR3 has 14 amino acids. The ends lost 6 bases at V and 6 bases at J; junction bases unmatched: 6. Germline values: CDR1 MNHEY, CDR2 SMNVEV (reference sequence). CDR3 nucleotide sequence: TGTGCCAGCAGGTTGACAGGGGCGGCCGGGGAGCTGTTTTTT. It codes for CASRLTGAAGELFF.

This clonotype was seen many times. The chain couples TRBV5-1 to TRBJ2-3, with a weak D call TRBD1 (6 bases). Trimming pared 1 base from V and 2 bases from J, leaving 8 bases between. The V gene's germline CDR1 is SGHRS and CDR2 YFSETQ. This CDR3 region has 14 residues. The CDR3 region is CASSLRTATDTQYF. In DNA, the CDR3 is TGCGCCAGCAGCTTGAGGACAGCCACAGATACGCAGTATTTT.

V is TRBV4-1 and J is TRBJ1-1, with D uncertain. The CDR3 is 14 residues long. The germline V and J ends were trimmed by 3 bases and 5 bases, with 13 bases remaining between them. Germline lookup yields CDR1 MGHRA and CDR2 YSYEKL. The CDR3 spells CASSQAPVVTEAFF. In nucleotides, the CDR3 is TGCGCCAGCAGCCAGGCCCCCGTGGTTACTGAAGCTTTCTTT.

This clonotype was picked up a small number of times. The chain has TRBV29-1 and TRBJ1-3, with 8 bases identical to TRBD1. V lost 5 bases, J lost 0 bases, and 3 bases stayed unmatched. Germline CDR1 is SQVTM and CDR2 is ANQGSEA. The CDR3 contains 14 residues. CDR3 bases: TGCAGCGTTTTGGGACAGGACTCTGGAAACACCATATATTTT. Translating gives CSVLGQDSGNTIYF.

This clonotype has a count of ten or more. This chain connects TRBV9 to TRBJ2-3; D not resolved. From germline, CDR1 is SGDLS and CDR2 YYNGEE. V was shortened by 5 bases and J by 2 bases, with 9 bases between the two germline ends. This CDR3 has 13 residues. This CDR3 reads CASSETATDTQYF. The DNA of the CDR3 is TGTGCCAGCAGTGAAACCGCCACAGATACGCAGTATTTT.